This TCR beta chain is drawn from a study of CD8+CD57+ T cells in acquired aplastic anemia. CDR1 and CDR2 (germline): SNHLY, FYNNEI. This CDR3 contains 13 residues. V was cut by 5 bases and J by 4 bases, with 11 bases left in between. All patients picked for sequencing had shown, by flow cytometry, an expansion of CD8+CD57+ cells. TCR beta VDJ and CDR3 were profiled, and genomic DNA was the template. TCRdb analysed the reads with MiXCR anew, one entry per CDR3 protein. Seen here are around 430,000 distinct CDR3 sequences, around a third observed once, and the top ten hold nearly 0.85%. Sequenced material: sorted CD4+, CD8+, or CD8+CD57+ T cells (not recorded which) from PBMCs. J is TRBJ1-2 and V is TRBV2; D possibly corresponds to TRBD1 (5 bases). The TCR originated in a human donor with aplastic anemia. The CDR3 DNA follows: TGTGCCAGCAGTCAGAGCGGGGGCTATGGCTACACCTTC. Amino acids: CASSQSGGYGYTF.